A single TCR beta chain is shown here with its context. Its antigen remains unidentified. As for time point: peripheral blood 6 weeks after treatment start. For each patient, 1 to 8 samples were obtained, pretreatment and on-treatment. This sample stems from a study of PD-L1 blockade in urothelial cancer. Background on the study: Male patients with bladder-origin urothelial cancer numbered about 90% of the 29. Blood samples contained a median 141,255 T cells. Study-level findings and limits: At the 3-week point, tumor-associated blood clones expanded more in durable-benefit patients.

The V end was cut by 3 bases, the J end by 0 bases, with 11 bases between. Germline V gene lookup returns CDR1 MNHEY and CDR2 SMNVEV (reference sequence). The length of the CDR3 is 16 residues. Measured with immunoSEQ multiplex PCR; TCRdb has only the in-frame clones, and not every one. This repertoire shows 41,000 or so clones, about 88% found once; its top ten account for roughly 2.5%. The chain has TRBV27 and TRBJ2-2; weak D call: TRBD2 (6 bases). This clonotype was sampled from a man aged 65 to 79 with urothelial cancer. Sequencing was performed on PBMCs, taken around atezolizumab (anti-PD-L1) treatment. Written as DNA, the CDR3 is TGTGCCAGCAGTTTCCAGACTAGTTCGAACACCGGGGAGCTGTTTTTT. Residues: CASSFQTSSNTGELFF.